These 3 T cell receptor beta chains were all obtained from the same sample, sequenced in a study of blood T cell repertoires in COVID-19. The repertoire was sequenced with immunoSEQ multiplex PCR; TCRdb's copy has only in-frame clones and lacks some. The sample has about 220,000 clones; approximately 85% are singletons. The sequencing sample was made of peripheral blood. The receptors were sampled from a woman aged 70 to 79 with COVID-19, enrolled during active disease.

The chain combines TRBV6-5 with TRBJ2-7, with D tentatively TRBD1 (5 bases). This CDR3 is 15 amino acids long. Germline CDR1 is MNHEY and CDR2 is SVGAGI. Between the trimmed V and J ends, which lost 4 bases and 1 base, there was a span of 14 bases. CDR3 region: CASSWSRGSSYEQYF. The CDR3 region has the DNA TGTGCCAGCAGTTGGAGTAGGGGATCGTCCTACGAGCAGTACTTC.

V and J are TRBV7-6 and TRBJ2-2, with 15 bases that match TRBD2. Germline-derived CDR1 and CDR2 are SGHVS and FNYEAQ. V shed 5 bases, J shed 4 bases, and the junction held 5 bases outside the gene matches. CDR3 size: 17 residues. This chain's CDR3 is CASSLGTSGRSTGELFF. CDR3 sequence (DNA): TGTGCCAGCAGCCTCGGGACTAGCGGGAGGAGCACCGGGGAGCTGTTTTTT.

This clone was recorded at least ten times. This chain connects TRBV3-1 (or the pseudogene TRBV3-2) to TRBJ2-7; 7 nucleotides match TRBD1. CDR3 length: 15 amino acids. V shed 3 bases and J 6 bases; nucleotides not matched to a gene: 11. Germline V lookup: CDR1 LGHDT, CDR2 YNNKEL (reference sequence). DNA of the CDR3: TGTGCCAGCAGCCAGGCCCTAGGACAGGCGCGCGAGCAGTACTTC. Its translation: CASSQALGQAREQYF.